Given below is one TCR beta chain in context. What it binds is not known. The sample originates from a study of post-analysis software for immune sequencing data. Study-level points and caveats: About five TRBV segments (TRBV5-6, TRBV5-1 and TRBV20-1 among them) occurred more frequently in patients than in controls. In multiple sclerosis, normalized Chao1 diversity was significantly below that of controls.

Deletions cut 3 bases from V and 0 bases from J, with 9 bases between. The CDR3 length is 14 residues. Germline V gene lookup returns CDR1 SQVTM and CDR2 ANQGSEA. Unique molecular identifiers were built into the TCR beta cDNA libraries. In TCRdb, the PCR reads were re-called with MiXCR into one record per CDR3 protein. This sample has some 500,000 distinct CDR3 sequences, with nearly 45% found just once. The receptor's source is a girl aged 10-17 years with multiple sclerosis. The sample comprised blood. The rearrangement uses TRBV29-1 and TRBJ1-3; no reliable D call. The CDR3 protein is CSVDLGISGNTIYF. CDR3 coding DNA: TGCAGCGTTGACTTGGGGATCTCTGGAAACACCATATATTTT.